These T cell receptor beta chains were read from a single sample in a study of blood T cell repertoires in COVID-19. Sequencing was performed with immunoSEQ multiplex PCR; in TCRdb, only in-frame clones are kept and a portion is missing. Among 410,000 or so clones listed, 89% were seen once. Sequences were obtained from peripheral blood. All receptors derive from a woman in her thirties or forties with COVID-19, enrolled during active disease. CDR3s include the opening cysteine and the closing phenylalanine or tryptophan. A D gene is named only where the DNA matches it firmly. Only part of the rows carry a size: once, few, many, or a class if the clone is expanded.

d_call j_call clone_size v_call cdr3_length cdr3_aa cdr3_nt
- TRBJ2-1 - TRBV7-5 16 CARSLDGRGFYNEQFF TGTGCCAGAAGCTTAGACGGGAGAGGCTTCTACAATGAGCAGTTCTTC
- TRBJ1-1 once TRBV2 12 CASTGVQTEAFF TGTGCCAGCACGGGGGTCCAGACTGAAGCTTTCTTT
TRBD2 TRBJ2-5 - TRBV3-1/TRBV3-2 17 CASSQDSRLAGGETQYF TGTGCCAGCAGCCAAGATTCCCGACTAGCGGGAGGGGAGACCCAGTACTTC
TRBD1 TRBJ1-1 - TRBV4-3 14 CASSQDGQGAEAFF TGCGCCAGCAGCCAAGATGGCCAGGGGGCTGAAGCTTTCTTT
TRBD1 TRBJ2-2 - TRBV5-1 15 CASSPRQGSTGELFF TGCGCCAGCAGCCCGCGACAGGGGAGCACCGGGGAGCTGTTTTTT
- TRBJ2-7 - TRBV19 14 CASSMSRNSYEQYF TGTGCCAGTAGTATGAGCAGGAATTCCTACGAGCAGTACTTC
- TRBJ2-3 - TRBV5-6 16 CASSLARFERTDTQYF TGTGCCAGCAGCTTGGCCAGGTTCGAACGCACAGATACGCAGTATTTT
TRBD1 TRBJ1-1 - TRBV4-2 16 CASSQAGTGSNTEAFF TGTGCCAGCAGCCAAGCCGGGACAGGGAGCAACACTGAAGCTTTCTTT
- TRBJ1-6 - TRBV4-3 15 CASSQDRPAGSPLHF TGCGCCAGCAGCCAAGATCGGCCAGCAGGATCACCCCTCCACTTT
TRBD1 TRBJ1-1 - TRBV5-4 14 CASSLGGGITEAFF TGTGCCAGCAGCTTGGGAGGGGGCATCACTGAAGCTTTCTTT
TRBD2 TRBJ2-1 - TRBV18 20 CASSPLGPTSGSWLERREFF TGTGCCAGCTCACCGCTAGGGCCGACTAGCGGGAGTTGGTTGGAGCGGAGGGAGTTCTTC
- TRBJ1-6 - TRBV5-1 18 CASSLERGQSSYNSPLHF TGCGCCAGCAGCTTGGAAAGGGGACAAAGCTCCTATAATTCACCCCTCCACTTT
TRBD1 TRBJ1-4 - TRBV10-3 16 CAISAGQLATNEKLFF TGTGCCATCAGTGCGGGACAGCTTGCAACTAATGAAAAACTGTTTTTT
TRBD2 TRBJ2-3 - TRBV5-1 16 CASSLTSGGYTDTQYF TGCGCCAGCAGCTTGACTAGCGGGGGCTACACAGATACGCAGTATTTT
- TRBJ2-3 - TRBV29-1 12 CSVEVRGDTQYF TGCAGCGTTGAGGTCCGGGGAGATACGCAGTATTTT
- TRBJ1-1 - TRBV27 14 CASSFFTGTTEAFF TGTGCCAGCAGTTTTTTTACAGGTACAACTGAAGCTTTCTTT
- TRBJ2-5 - TRBV19 15 CASSPGPTGLETQYF TGTGCCAGTAGTCCCGGCCCAACAGGGTTAGAGACCCAGTACTTC
TRBD1 TRBJ1-6 - TRBV2 15 CASSKQGIYNSPLHF TGTGCCAGCAGTAAACAGGGGATATATAATTCACCCCTCCACTTT
TRBD1 TRBJ2-7 few TRBV14 15 CASSQGQGVHYEQYF TGTGCCAGCAGCCAAGGACAGGGAGTCCACTACGAGCAGTACTTC
TRBD2 TRBJ2-3 once TRBV6-4 15 CASSVASGPTDTQYF TGTGCCAGCAGTGTGGCTAGCGGTCCCACAGATACGCAGTATTTT
TRBD1 TRBJ1-2 - TRBV7-9 12 CASSLGQGLYTF TGTGCCAGCAGCTTAGGACAGGGCCTGTACACCTTC
- TRBJ2-7 - TRBV6-2/TRBV6-3 16 CASSFRNQGTNYEQYF TGTGCCAGCAGTTTTCGAAATCAGGGTACGAACTACGAGCAGTACTTC
- TRBJ1-5 - TRBV2 15 CASRWDTGGNQPQHF TGTGCCAGCAGGTGGGACACCGGGGGCAATCAGCCCCAGCATTTT
- TRBJ1-6 - TRBV28 11 CASSYPSPLHF TGTGCCAGCAGTTATCCATCACCCCTCCACTTT
- TRBJ2-2 - TRBV9 15 CASSVLQGGTGELFF TGTGCCAGCAGCGTACTACAGGGCGGCACCGGGGAGCTGTTTTTT
- TRBJ2-7 - TRBV5-1 14 CASSLRGGDYEQYF TGCGCCAGCAGCCTACGAGGAGGCGACTACGAGCAGTACTTC
TRBD2 TRBJ2-2 - TRBV5-1 17 CASRPRLAGGNTGELFF TGCGCCAGCAGGCCGCGACTAGCGGGGGGCAACACCGGGGAGCTGTTTTTT
- TRBJ1-1 once TRBV5-8 15 CATRHELFGNTEAFF TGTGCCACCAGACACGAACTATTCGGGAACACTGAAGCTTTCTTT
- TRBJ1-1 - TRBV30 13 CAWSVKGGLEAFF TGTGCCTGGAGTGTGAAGGGAGGGCTAGAAGCTTTCTTT
- TRBJ2-1 - TRBV7-3 14 CAARVTGGGDEQFF TGTGCCGCCCGGGTCACAGGAGGGGGGGATGAGCAGTTCTTC